This section outlines one T cell receptor beta chain sequence together with its context. The sample originates from a study of shared clonotypes between healthy human individuals. Study at large: Ranging from 18 to 49 in age, donors were a couple of women and three men.

The CDR3 is 15 amino acids. The V and J ends lost 6 bases and 4 bases respectively, with 22 bases between them. CDR1 SQVTM and CDR2 ANQGSEA come from the germline V gene. Replicate PCRs run on unsorted PBMC used about 300 ng DNA, which was approximately 30,000 T cell genomes. Sequenced by immunoSEQ multiplex PCR; TCRdb stores in-frame clones only, minus some. Found here are fewer than 600,000 clones, about four fifths of them singletons; the top ten hold approximately 13%. The chain carries TRBV29-1 and TRBJ2-7; TRBD2 might be the D (6 bases). The origin of this receptor is a woman aged 40-49 years in good health. Some clones in this sample may be carry-over from other donors' samples. The sequencing sample was made of PBMCs. CDR3 bases: TGCAGCGTGGATAAGTGGACGCCTCGGGGGTACGAGCAGTACTTC. Translating it yields CSVDKWTPRGYEQYF.